These 3 T cell receptor beta chains originate from one sample sequenced in a study of identical twins (dated by TCRdb to the mid-2010s). Receptor amplification or capture employed 5' RACE. Sequencing was carried out with an Illumina HiSeq 2000. The public reads were run again by TCRdb, first through fastp at Q25 and then through MiXCR, and only productive beta chains were kept. Identical CDR3 protein sequences are pooled into one entry, listed with their most common genes and DNA. The sample table shows approximately 410,000 distinct CDR3 sequences, and about a fifth are seen once. The top ten constitute roughly an eighth of the sample. Sequencing was performed on naive T cells sorted from blood. According to the study, the label for this sample's cell subset or site signals: cells isolated with a human naive T-cell isolation kit. These receptors all stem from a man in his forties or fifties in good health.

V and J are TRBV9 and TRBJ2-5; TRBD1 matches at 8 bases. With 4 bases clipped from V and 4 bases from J, the junction kept 6 bases outside the gene matches. Germline CDR1 reads SGDLS; CDR2 reads YYNGEE. The CDR3 totals 14 residues. CDR3 in amino acids: CASSRRTGRETQYF. Here the CDR3 DNA reads TGTGCCAGCAGCCGACGGACAGGGAGAGAGACCCAGTACTTC.

This clonotype was seen a handful of times. The chain has TRBV4-3 and TRBJ2-1; 10 bases agree with TRBD2. V trimming: 0 bases; J trimming: 8 bases; junction bases outside the gene matches: 7. This CDR3 has 16 amino acids. Germline CDR1 is LGHNA and CDR2 is YSLEER. CDR3 nucleotide sequence: TGCGCCAGCAGCCAAGAGCCCAGCGGGAGGGTCGATGAGCAGTTCTTC. Its protein product is CASSQEPSGRVDEQFF.

The J gene is TRBJ1-2, the V gene TRBV7-2, with D uncertain. Per the germline V gene, CDR1 is SGHTA and CDR2 is FQGNSA. This CDR3 comprises 14 residues. Trimming cost V 5 bases and J 8 bases, with 18 bases left between them. CDR3 in DNA: TGTGCCAGCAGCCCCCATTCCAGCAGTCGCGGCTACACCTTC. Translation gives CASSPHSSSRGYTF.